The entry below gives a single T cell receptor beta chain sequence along with its context. Splitting of CD4+ cells produced CD45RA+ naive and CD45RA-negative memory subsets. This record belongs to a study of shared clonotypes between healthy human individuals. Study-level background: Three CD4 naive, three CD4 memory, two CD8 naive and one CD8 memory plate were used per donor.

This CDR3 comprises 14 residues. Germline CDR1 reads KGHSH; CDR2 reads LQKENI. V shed 6 bases and J shed 4 bases, with 15 bases lying between them. Using immunoSEQ multiplex PCR, the repertoire was profiled, and TCRdb retains in-frame clones only, with some absent. The data show fewer than 400,000 clones, approximately 74% seen once. The clonotype was recovered from a man in his thirties or forties in good health. The gene calls are TRBV18 and TRBJ1-1; the D is unclear. The sequenced material came from memory CD4+ T cells sorted from blood. Subset in this sample: CD45RA-negative fraction. The CDR3 is CASSPHAGATEAFF. The CDR3 DNA follows: TGTGCCAGCTCCCCCCACGCGGGTGCCACTGAAGCTTTCTTT.